The 17 T cell receptor beta chains below were found in one sample sequenced in a study of T cells in Graves' hyperthyroidism and ophthalmopathy. RNA transcripts were the template for amplifying TCR beta CDR3 regions. In the first-round RT-PCR of the TCR CDR3, the HTBI primer set was used. Each CDR3 protein is one row after TCRdb ran MiXCR on the multiplex PCR reads. There are roughly 170,000 distinct CDR3 sequences in the sample; more than 15% occur only once, and around 27% lies in the top ten. Sample: blood. Every receptor here comes from a woman aged 45-59 years with Graves' hyperthyroidism.

The sample holds a few counts of this clonotype. A much larger clone is a single base away; this may be a read error. The chain joins TRBV28 to TRBJ1-3; D unresolved. The CDR3 is 19 residues long. Germline assignment: CDR1 MDHEN and CDR2 SYDVKM. The CDR3 nucleotides read TGTGCCGGCAGTTTACAGTCCGCCTGGGCAGTACACTCTGGAAACACCATATATTTT. Protein: CAGSLQSAWAVHSGNTIYF.

This clonotype was counted ten times or more. This rearrangement joins TRBV7-2 to TRBJ2-3, with TRBD2 identical over 12 bases. This CDR3 region has 15 residues. J gave up 5 bases and V 5 bases, and 5 bases lay outside the gene matches. CDR1 is SGHTA and CDR2 is FQGNSA in the germline V gene. The CDR3 loop is CASSQTSGGGDTQYF. CDR3 bases: TGTGCCAGCAGCCAGACTAGCGGGGGAGGAGATACGCAGTATTTT. The full variable domain, its missing parts supplied by reference TRBV7-2 and TRBJ2-3, is GAGVSQSPSNKVTEKGKDVELRCDPISGHTALYWYRQSLGQGLEFLIYFQGNSAPDKSGLPSDRFSAERTGGSVSTLTIQRTQQEDSAVYLCASSQTSGGGDTQYFGPGTRLTVL.

The chain is built from TRBV4-1 and TRBJ2-5; 9 bases match TRBD1. The CDR3 is 16 residues long. V trimming: 3 bases; J trimming: 4 bases; junction bases outside the gene matches: 9. Germline CDR1 is MGHRA and CDR2 is YSYEKL. This CDR3 reads CASSQVQGARRETQYF. The DNA of the CDR3 is TGCGCCAGCAGCCAGGTACAGGGGGCGCGTAGAGAGACCCAGTACTTC.

This clonotype occurred many times. V usage is TRBV18 and J usage is TRBJ1-1, with a tentative D call TRBD1 (5 bases). The CDR3 length is 15 residues. CDR1 is KGHSH and CDR2 is LQKENI in the germline V gene. The germline V and J ends were trimmed by 3 bases and 4 bases, with 15 bases remaining between them. The CDR3 region is CASSPAGTRPTEAFF. In nucleotides, the CDR3 is TGTGCCAGCTCACCGGCAGGGACTCGCCCCACTGAAGCTTTCTTT. Supplemented by reference TRBV18 and TRBJ1-1, the full variable domain reads NAGVMQNPRHLVRRRGQEARLRCSPMKGHSHVYWYRQLPEEGLKFMVYLQKENIIDESGMPKERFSAEFPKEGPSILRIQQVVRGDSAAYFCASSPAGTRPTEAFFGQGTRLTVV.

In its sample, this clonotype was seen many times. The rearrangement joins TRBV27 to TRBJ1-6; 8 bases line up with TRBD1. V was clipped by 6 bases and J by 0 bases; unmatched bases: 4. CDR3 length: 16 amino acids. Germline V CDR1 and CDR2: MNHEY, SMNVEV (reference sequence). The CDR3 sequence is CASRRQGHSYNSPLHF. The CDR3 nucleotides read TGTGCCAGCAGACGACAGGGGCACTCCTATAATTCACCCCTCCACTTT.

As DNA, the CDR3 is TGTGCCAGCAGTTCCCGGACAGGGGCCGAGCAGTACTTC. It yields the protein CASSSRTGAEQYF. This rearrangement joins TRBV12-3 or TRBV12-4 to TRBJ2-7; TRBD1 matches at 9 bases. Trimming removed 4 bases from V and 6 bases from J; junction bases left unmatched: 4. CDR3 size: 13 residues.

This clonotype was seen only a few times. This chain uses TRBV4-2 with TRBJ2-7; D is unresolved. This CDR3 region has 13 residues. Trimming took off 1 base at V and 2 bases at J, with 6 bases between the two ends. Germline-derived CDR1 and CDR2 are LGHNA and YNFKEQ. The CDR3 sequence: CASSQVAAYEQYF. In nucleotides, the CDR3 is TGTGCCAGCAGCCAAGTGGCAGCCTACGAGCAGTACTTC.

This clonotype was recorded many times. The V call is TRBV11-2, the J call TRBJ1-6; D gene uncertain. The ends were cut back, 4 bases at V and 10 bases at J, with 11 bases in the middle. CDR1 and CDR2 from the germline V gene are SGHAT and FQNNGV. This CDR3 is built from 13 residues. CDR3 region: CASSSISGSPLHF. The CDR3 bases are TGTGCCAGCAGCTCCATAAGCGGATCACCCCTCCACTTT.

This clonotype was seen repeatedly, ten times or more. The gene calls are TRBV5-1 and TRBJ2-5; D gene uncertain. The germline V and J ends were trimmed by 0 bases and 3 bases, with 12 bases remaining between them. CDR1 is SGHRS, CDR2 YFSETQ, per germline. This CDR3 spans 15 amino acids. The CDR3 DNA sequence: TGCGCCAGCAGCTTGGGTCCAGTGGCAAAAGAGACCCAGTACTTC. This translates into CASSLGPVAKETQYF. The full variable domain, completed using reference TRBV5-1 and TRBJ2-5, is KAGVTQTPRYLIKTRGQQVTLSCSPISGHRSVSWYQQTPGQGLQFLFEYFSETQRNKGNFPGRFSGRQFSNSRSEMNVSTLELGDSALYLCASSLGPVAKETQYFGPGTRLLVL.

This clonotype was seen ten or more times. The chain uses TRBV29-1 and TRBJ1-1; no reliable D call. Trimming pared 4 bases from V and 8 bases from J, leaving 11 bases between. There are 11 residues in the CDR3. Looked up from germline, CDR1 is SQVTM and CDR2 is ANQGSEA. The CDR3 bases are TGCAGCGTTGTAAAGGGAGCAGAAGCTTTCTTT. The encoded protein is CSVVKGAEAFF.

This clonotype has at least ten counts. V usage is TRBV7-2 and J usage is TRBJ1-1; D is ambiguous. The CDR3 has 13 amino acids. V dropped 5 bases and J dropped 3 bases, with 10 bases sitting between them. Per the germline V gene, CDR1 is SGHTA and CDR2 is FQGNSA. CDR3 in amino acids: CASSDGPYTEAFF. In nucleotides, the CDR3 is TGTGCCAGCAGCGATGGACCGTACACTGAAGCTTTCTTT.

This clonotype has only a few counts. No conserved phenylalanine or tryptophan is present at the end of the CDR3, so a read error is the likely explanation. The chain couples TRBV19 to TRBJ1-1; 11 nucleotides agree with TRBD1. Germline V CDR1 and CDR2: LNHDA, SQIVND (reference sequence). There are 14 residues in the CDR3. The junction had 3 bases not matched to a gene; V was cut back by 5 bases and J by 4 bases. The CDR3, as DNA: TGTGCCAGTAGTCCAGGGACAGGGGGCACTGAAGCTTTCCTT. Translation gives CASSPGTGGTEAFL.

This clonotype was seen at least ten times. The chain combines TRBV20-1 with TRBJ1-4, with D perhaps TRBD1 (5 bases). Trimming removed 5 bases at V and 5 bases at J, with 12 bases between. The germline V gene encodes CDR1 DFQATT and CDR2 SNEGSKA (reference sequence). The CDR3 totals 13 residues. The CDR3 reads CSAARVDNEKLFF. CDR3 coding DNA: TGCAGTGCTGCCAGGGTAGACAATGAAAAACTGTTTTTT.

There are a few counts of this clonotype. V is TRBV7-9 and J is TRBJ1-5; 9 bases align to TRBD1. Germline CDR1 SEHNR, CDR2 FQNEAQ (reference sequence). J lost 0 bases, V lost 5 bases, and 11 bases had no gene match. The CDR3 has 18 residues. CDR3 amino acids: CASSNDRGDGNSNQPQHF. In DNA form, the CDR3 reads TGTGCCAGCAGCAACGACAGGGGGGATGGAAATAGCAATCAGCCCCAGCATTTT.

This clonotype was detected many times. The V call is TRBV5-1, the J call TRBJ2-3; D is possibly TRBD1 (6 bases). The ends were cut back, 4 bases at V and 0 bases at J, with 18 bases in the middle. The germline V gene encodes CDR1 SGHRS and CDR2 YFSETQ. This CDR3 comprises 17 residues. The CDR3, as DNA: TGCGCCAGCAGCCGGACGCGGACAGCTTATAGCACAGATACGCAGTATTTT. As protein: CASSRTRTAYSTDTQYF.

This clonotype has a count of ten or more. The genes are TRBV7-2 and TRBJ2-3; D is ambiguous. The CDR3 has 17 amino acids. Trimming pared 0 bases from V and 0 bases from J, leaving 13 bases between. Germline V gene sequence: CDR1 SGHTA, CDR2 FQGNSA. The DNA for the CDR3 is TGTGCCAGCAGCTTAGCAGCGCTAACATCTAGCACAGATACGCAGTATTTT. Translating gives CASSLAALTSSTDTQYF.

In its sample, this clonotype was seen many times. V is TRBV6-1 and J is TRBJ1-3, with D maybe TRBD1 (5 bases). CDR3 length: 14 amino acids. The germline V gene has CDR1 MNHNS and CDR2 SASEGT. V lost 7 bases and J 0 bases, leaving 10 bases between the germline ends. Written as DNA, the CDR3 is TGTGCCAGCACCCCTGGGGGCTCTGGAAACACCATATATTTT. As protein: CASTPGGSGNTIYF.